Reported below is one TCR beta chain. This clone has a handful of counts. Its binding antigen is unknown. No quality values exist for individual bases; no much larger clone is one base distant. Each clonotype received, on average, around 10x coverage in deep resolution sequencing performed on a MiSeq, where the target depth lay between 1 in 1 million and 1 in 200,000 T cells. The immunoSEQ hsTCRB Kit was used to generate the TCR beta libraries. The authors' analysis ran thus. ImmunoSEQ Data Assistant and ImmunoSEQ Analyzer were used for data analysis, and V, D and J genes were assigned according to IMGT definitions. Clonality was computed as one minus normalized Shannon entropy of productive rearrangement frequencies, ranging from 0 to 1. Only overrepresented clonotypes making up at least 0.05% of each patient's repertoire were included in the public clonotype analysis. About a dozen repertoires from age-matched healthy donors, obtained from immuneACCESS, served as clonality controls. TCRdb retrieved this table from immuneACCESS and kept in-frame rearrangements only. Not all clones are present; in checked studies, unresolved V genes account for under half, and no reason is known for the remainder. V and J calls and clone size are given by that table; D and trimming were obtained from the DNA. For this sample there are under 300,000 clones; around 76% appear just once. Roughly 6% of the sample lies in the top ten.

The time point label, as the study defines it: progressive disease on ibrutinib. About 2 micrograms of genomic DNA were extracted from cryopreserved PBMCs for TCR beta library preparation. High-throughput TCR beta sequencing was performed on longitudinal blood samples from CLL patients receiving ibrutinib monotherapy. The patients were enrolled in a single-center, open-label phase 2 trial of ibrutinib monotherapy. The entry originates in a study of cytotoxic CD8 clonotypes in ibrutinib-treated CLL (dated by TCRdb to the early 2020s). The study in broad terms: In this cohort, 15 or so patients were treatment-naive and ten to eleven were relapsed/refractory, while approximately 18 had unmutated IGHV. The response samples were drawn at a median of roughly eleven months into treatment, with a range of roughly 6 to 36 months. All remission and progressive disease samples were collected while patients were still receiving ibrutinib. On average, each sample had approximately 280,000 productive templates and almost 95,000 productive rearrangements. Of the approximately 90 participants in the trial, about 25 had longitudinal samples available. Responses were partial in 25 or so patients and complete in 2; after median around 65 months follow-up, about 14 stayed in remission and some twelve progressed. Cryopreserved peripheral blood mononuclear cells were obtained before treatment, at response, and at either sustained remission or disease progression.

Overall study outcomes, separate from this receptor: Public clonotypes were rare and either contracted or stayed stable during treatment, and the rise in clonality at ibrutinib response reflected the expansion of private clonotypes. At ibrutinib response clonality went up, during sustained remission it held steady, and at progression it dropped back toward baseline. Baseline clonality was found to be higher than that of age-matched healthy donors and was strongly correlated with circulating CD8+ T-cell counts. Sampling times were not matched between sustained-remission and progressing patients, and lymph node repertoires were not studied.

The origin of this receptor is a human donor with chronic lymphocytic leukemia. The sample consisted of PBMCs, taken at disease progression, from a patient treated with ibrutinib.

At the DNA level, the sequence is TGTGCCAGCTCACCGGATAGGGTCACAGATACGCAGTATTTT. Protein translation: CASSPDRVTDTQYF. The chain couples TRBV18 to TRBJ2-3; the D gene remains uncertain. Its CDR3 holds 14 amino acids, cysteine through phenylalanine. This entry keeps only the CDR3 DNA: 42 bases, framed from base 1. V loses 3 bases of germline sequence and J loses 2 bases, and the interval between the two ends is 9 bases. The germline V gene specifies KGHSH as CDR1 and LQKENI as CDR2.